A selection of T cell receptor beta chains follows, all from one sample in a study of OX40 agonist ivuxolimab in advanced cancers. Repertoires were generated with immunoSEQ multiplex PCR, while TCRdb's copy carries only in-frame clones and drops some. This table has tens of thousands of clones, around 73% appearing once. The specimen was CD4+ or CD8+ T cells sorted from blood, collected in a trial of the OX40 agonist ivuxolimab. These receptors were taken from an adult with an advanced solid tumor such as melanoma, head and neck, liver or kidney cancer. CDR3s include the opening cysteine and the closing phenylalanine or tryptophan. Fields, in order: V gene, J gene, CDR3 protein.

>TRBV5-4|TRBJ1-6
CASSLGPFSRTGNSPLHF
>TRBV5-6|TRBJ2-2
CASSLLTGNTGELFF
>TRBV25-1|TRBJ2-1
CASSHTRGRNEQFF
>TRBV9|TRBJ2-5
CASSRGTVEYQETQYF
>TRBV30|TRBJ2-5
CAWSVPRFPSATLQETQYF
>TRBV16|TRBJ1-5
CASSQTGNQPQHF
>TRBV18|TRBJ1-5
CASSPEGWTLVSNQPQHF
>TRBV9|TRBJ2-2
CASSGRAGGQGDTGELFF
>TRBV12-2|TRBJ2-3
CASSRGLFTDTQYF
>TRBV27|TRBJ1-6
CASSPGQGLWPLHF
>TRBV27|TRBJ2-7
CASSWTVDYEQYF
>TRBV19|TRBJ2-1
CASSIGTVVSEQFF
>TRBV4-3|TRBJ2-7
CASSQDLRGGADEQYF
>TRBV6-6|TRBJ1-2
CASSTGLGYTF
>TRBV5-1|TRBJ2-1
CASTRTDGLGGTNEQFF
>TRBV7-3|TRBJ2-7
CASSYGTGPFYEQYF
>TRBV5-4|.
CASRKDRTSYEQYF
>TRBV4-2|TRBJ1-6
CASSQAGGRGSSYNSPLHF
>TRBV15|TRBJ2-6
CATRWDRGSTGANVLTF
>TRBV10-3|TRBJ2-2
CAISSGIHTGELFF
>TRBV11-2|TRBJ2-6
CASSLLYNSVSGANVLTF
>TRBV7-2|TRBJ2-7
CASSSTRTIYEQYF
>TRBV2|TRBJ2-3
CASSEAEGGPIDTQYF
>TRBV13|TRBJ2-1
CASSLGTANEQFF
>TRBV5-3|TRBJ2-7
CARSRGQGAYEQYF
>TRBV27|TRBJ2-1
CASSDGHEQFF
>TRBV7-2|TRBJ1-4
CASSFGPGTGGLFF
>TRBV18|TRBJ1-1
CASSINRDTEAFF
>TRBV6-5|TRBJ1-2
CASSPTGVLGYTF
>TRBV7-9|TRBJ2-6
CASGGINVLTF
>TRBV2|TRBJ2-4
CATLRGQTSNIQYF
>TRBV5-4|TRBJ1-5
CASSLTGGQPQHF
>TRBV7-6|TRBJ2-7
CASSLGGGGYYEQYF
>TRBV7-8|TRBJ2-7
CASSFVDYEQYF
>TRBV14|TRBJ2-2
CASSQDWTSGNTGELFF
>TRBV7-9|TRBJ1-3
CASSSPSGTGVVANTIYF
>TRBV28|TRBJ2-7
CASTASPGQGTYEQYF
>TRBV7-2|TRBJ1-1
CASSLSDTEAFF
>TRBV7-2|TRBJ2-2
CASSSYVREPGELFF
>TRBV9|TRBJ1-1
CASSTGTGGYTEAFF
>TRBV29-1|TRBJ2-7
CSVEIEVPYEQYF
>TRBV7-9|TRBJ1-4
CASSSERDRAEKLFF